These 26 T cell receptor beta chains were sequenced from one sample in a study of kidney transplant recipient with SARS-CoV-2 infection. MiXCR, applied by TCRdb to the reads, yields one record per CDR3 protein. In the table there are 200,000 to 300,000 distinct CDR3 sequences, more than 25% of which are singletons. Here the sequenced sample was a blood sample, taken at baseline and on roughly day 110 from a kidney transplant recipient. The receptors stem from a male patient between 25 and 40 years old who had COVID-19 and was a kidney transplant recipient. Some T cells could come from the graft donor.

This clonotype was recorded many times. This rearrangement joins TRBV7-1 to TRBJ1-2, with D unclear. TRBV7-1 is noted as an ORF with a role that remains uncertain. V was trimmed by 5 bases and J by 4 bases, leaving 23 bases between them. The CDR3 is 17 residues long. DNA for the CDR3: TGTGCCAGCAGCGACGTTCTTCACGAGGGAAAGACCTATGGCTACACCTTC. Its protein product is CASSDVLHEGKTYGYTF.

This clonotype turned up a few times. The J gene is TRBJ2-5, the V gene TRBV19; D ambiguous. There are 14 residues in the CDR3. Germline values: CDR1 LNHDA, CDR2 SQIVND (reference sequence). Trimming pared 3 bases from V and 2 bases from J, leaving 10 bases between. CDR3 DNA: TGTGCCAGTAGTATTCTGGGCGGTCAAGAGACCCAGTACTTC. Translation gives CASSILGGQETQYF.

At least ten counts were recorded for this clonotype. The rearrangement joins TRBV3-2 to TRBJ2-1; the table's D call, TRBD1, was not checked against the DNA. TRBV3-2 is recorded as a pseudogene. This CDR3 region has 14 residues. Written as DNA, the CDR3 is TGTGCCAGCAGCCCGACGGGAATCTACAATGAGCAGTTCTTC. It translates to CASSPTGIYNEQFF.

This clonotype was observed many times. The DNA of the CDR3 is TGTGCCAGCAGCTTAGGTCCCAGGGGGGTGGGCTATGGCTACACCTTC. Translating gives CASSLGPRGVGYGYTF. The V call is TRBV7-2, the J call TRBJ1-2, with TRBD1 matching 7 bases. The CDR3 extends over 16 amino acids. Trimming at V came to 1 base and at J to 4 bases, leaving 9 bases not matched to a gene. Germline assignment: CDR1 SGHTA and CDR2 FQGNSA.

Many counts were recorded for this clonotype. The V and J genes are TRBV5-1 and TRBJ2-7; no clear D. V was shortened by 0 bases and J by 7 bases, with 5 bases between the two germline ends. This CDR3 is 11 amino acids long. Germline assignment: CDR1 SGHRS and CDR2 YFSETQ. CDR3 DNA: TGCGCCAGCAGCTTGGCCTGGGAGCAGTACTTC. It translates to CASSLAWEQYF.

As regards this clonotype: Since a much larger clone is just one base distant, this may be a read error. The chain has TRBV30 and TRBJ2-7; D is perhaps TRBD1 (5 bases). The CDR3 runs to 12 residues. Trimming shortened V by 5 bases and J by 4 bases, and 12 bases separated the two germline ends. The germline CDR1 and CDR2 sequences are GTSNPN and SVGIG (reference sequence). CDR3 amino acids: CAWGFRVYEQYF. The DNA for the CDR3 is TGTGCCTGGGGCTTCAGGGTATACGAGCAGTACTTC.

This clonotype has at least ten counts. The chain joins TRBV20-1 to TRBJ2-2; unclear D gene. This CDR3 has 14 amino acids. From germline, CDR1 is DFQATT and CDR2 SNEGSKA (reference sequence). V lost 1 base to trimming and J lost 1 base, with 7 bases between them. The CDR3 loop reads CSARGTQNTGELFF. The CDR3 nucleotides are TGCAGTGCTAGAGGGACCCAGAACACCGGGGAGCTGTTTTTT.

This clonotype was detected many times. CDR3 residues: CASSEHYTLRKTYGYTF. The DNA of the CDR3 is TGTGCCAGCAGCGAACACTACACCCTTCGAAAGACCTATGGCTACACCTTC. The rearrangement uses TRBV3-1 and TRBJ1-2; D gene ambiguous. CDR1 and CDR2 (germline): LGHDT, YNNKEL (reference sequence). This CDR3 spans 17 amino acids. V was cut by 5 bases and J by 4 bases, with 23 bases left in between.

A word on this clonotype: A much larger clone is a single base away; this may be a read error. This chain's CDR3 is CVSNQDKVTIDEQFF. CDR3 in DNA: TGTGTCAGCAACCAGGACAAAGTCACCATCGATGAGCAGTTCTTC. The chain recombines TRBV12-3 or TRBV12-4 with TRBJ2-1, with D possibly being TRBD1 (5 bases). The CDR3 is made up of 15 amino acids.

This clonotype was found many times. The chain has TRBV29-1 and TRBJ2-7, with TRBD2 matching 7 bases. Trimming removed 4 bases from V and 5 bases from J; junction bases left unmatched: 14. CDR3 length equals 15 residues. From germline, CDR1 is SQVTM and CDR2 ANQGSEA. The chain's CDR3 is CSVGTWGGGGDEQYF. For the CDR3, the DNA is TGCAGCGTTGGCACTTGGGGGGGGGGAGGCGACGAGCAGTACTTC.

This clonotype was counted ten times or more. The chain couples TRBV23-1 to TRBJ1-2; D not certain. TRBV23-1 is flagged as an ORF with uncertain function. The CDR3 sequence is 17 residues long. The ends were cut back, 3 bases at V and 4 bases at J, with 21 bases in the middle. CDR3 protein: CASSHLVLRRKTYGYTF. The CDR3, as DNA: TGCGCCAGCAGTCACTTAGTGCTACGCAGAAAGACCTATGGCTACACCTTC.

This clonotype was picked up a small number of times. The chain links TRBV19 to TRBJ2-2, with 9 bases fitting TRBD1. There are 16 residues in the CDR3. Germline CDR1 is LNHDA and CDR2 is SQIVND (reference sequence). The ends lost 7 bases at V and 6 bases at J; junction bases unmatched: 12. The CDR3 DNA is TGTGCCAGTACCGCCTGGGGACAGGGTAATTCCGGGGAGCTGTTTTTT. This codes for CASTAWGQGNSGELFF.

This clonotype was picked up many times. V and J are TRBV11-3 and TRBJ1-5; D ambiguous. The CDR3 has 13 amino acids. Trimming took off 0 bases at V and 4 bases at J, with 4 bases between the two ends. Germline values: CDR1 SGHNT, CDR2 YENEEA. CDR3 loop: CASSLDRNQPQHF. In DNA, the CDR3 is TGTGCCAGCAGCTTAGACAGAAATCAGCCCCAGCATTTT.

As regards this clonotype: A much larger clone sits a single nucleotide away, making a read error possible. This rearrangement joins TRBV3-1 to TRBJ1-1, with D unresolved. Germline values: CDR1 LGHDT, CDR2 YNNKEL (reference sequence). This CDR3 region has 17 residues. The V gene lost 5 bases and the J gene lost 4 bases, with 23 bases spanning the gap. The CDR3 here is CASSDVPPISIRTEAFF. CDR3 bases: TGTGCCAGCAGCGACGTCCCTCCCATTTCAATTCGCACTGAAGCTTTCTTT.

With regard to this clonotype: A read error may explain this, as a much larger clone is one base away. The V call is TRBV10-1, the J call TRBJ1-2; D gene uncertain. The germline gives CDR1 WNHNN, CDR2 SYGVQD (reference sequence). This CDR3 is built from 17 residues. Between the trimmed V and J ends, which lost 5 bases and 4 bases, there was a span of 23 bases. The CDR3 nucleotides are TGCGCCAGCAGTTCGATTATAAGATCGCGAAAGGCCTATGGCTACACCTTC. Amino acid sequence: CASSSIIRSRKAYGYTF.

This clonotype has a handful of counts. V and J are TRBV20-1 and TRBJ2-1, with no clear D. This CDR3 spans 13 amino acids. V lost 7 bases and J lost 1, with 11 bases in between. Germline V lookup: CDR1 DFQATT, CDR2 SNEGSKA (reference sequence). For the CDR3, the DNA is TGCAGTGTTACTGAAGAGTCCTACAATGAGCAGTTCTTC. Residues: CSVTEESYNEQFF.

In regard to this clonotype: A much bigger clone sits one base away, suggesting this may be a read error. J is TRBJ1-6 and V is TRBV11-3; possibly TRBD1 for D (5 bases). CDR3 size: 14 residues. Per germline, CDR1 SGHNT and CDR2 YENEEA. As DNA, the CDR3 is TGTGCCAACAGCTTAGCAGCAGGGCATTCACCCCTCCACTTT. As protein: CANSLAAGHSPLHF.

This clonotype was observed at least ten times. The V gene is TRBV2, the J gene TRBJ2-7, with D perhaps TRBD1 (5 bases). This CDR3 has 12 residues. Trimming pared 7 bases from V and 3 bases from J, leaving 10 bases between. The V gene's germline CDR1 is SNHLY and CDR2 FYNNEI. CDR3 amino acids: CASTSDSYEQYF. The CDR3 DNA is TGTGCCAGCACCTCAGACAGCTACGAGCAGTACTTC. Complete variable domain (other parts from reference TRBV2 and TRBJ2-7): EPEVTQTPSHQVTQMGQEVILRCVPISNHLYFYWYRQILGQKVEFLVSFYNNEISEKSEIFDDQFSVERPDGSNFTLKIRSTKLEDSAMYFCASTSDSYEQYFGPGTRLTVT.

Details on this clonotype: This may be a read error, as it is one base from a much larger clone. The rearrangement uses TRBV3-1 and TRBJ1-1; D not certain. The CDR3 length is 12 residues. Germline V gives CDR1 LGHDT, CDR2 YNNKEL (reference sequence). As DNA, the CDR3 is TGTGTCAGCAGAAGGACGGATACTGAAGCTTTCTTT. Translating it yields CVSRRTDTEAFF.

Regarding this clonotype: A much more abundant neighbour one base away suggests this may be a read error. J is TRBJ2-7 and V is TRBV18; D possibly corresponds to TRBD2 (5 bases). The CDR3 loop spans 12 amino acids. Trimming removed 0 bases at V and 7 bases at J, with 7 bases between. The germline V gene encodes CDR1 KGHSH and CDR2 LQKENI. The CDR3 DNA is TGTGCCAGCTCACCACCCGGGGAAGAGCAGTACTTC. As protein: CASSPPGEEQYF.

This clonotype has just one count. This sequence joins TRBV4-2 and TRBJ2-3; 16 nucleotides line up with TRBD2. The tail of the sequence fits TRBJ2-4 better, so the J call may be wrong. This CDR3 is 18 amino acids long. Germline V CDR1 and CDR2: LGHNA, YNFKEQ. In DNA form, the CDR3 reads TGTGCCAGCAGCCAAACGGGGACTAGCGGGAGGGCCTCGGGCATTCAGTACTTC. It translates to CASSQTGTSGRASGIQYF.

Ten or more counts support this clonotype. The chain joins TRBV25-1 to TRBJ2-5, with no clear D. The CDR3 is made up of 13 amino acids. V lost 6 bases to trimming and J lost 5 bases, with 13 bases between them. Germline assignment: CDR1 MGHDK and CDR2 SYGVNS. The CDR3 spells CASSRLGLETQYF. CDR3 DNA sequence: TGTGCCAGCAGCAGGCTGGGGTTGGAGACCCAGTACTTC.

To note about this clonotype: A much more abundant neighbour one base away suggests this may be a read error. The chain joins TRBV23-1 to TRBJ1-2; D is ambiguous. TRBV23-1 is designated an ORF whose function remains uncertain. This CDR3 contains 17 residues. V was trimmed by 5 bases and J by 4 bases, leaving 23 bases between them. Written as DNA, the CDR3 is TGCGCCAGCAGTAGGATAAAGCTACGCAGAAAGACCTATGGCTACACCTTC. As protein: CASSRIKLRRKTYGYTF.

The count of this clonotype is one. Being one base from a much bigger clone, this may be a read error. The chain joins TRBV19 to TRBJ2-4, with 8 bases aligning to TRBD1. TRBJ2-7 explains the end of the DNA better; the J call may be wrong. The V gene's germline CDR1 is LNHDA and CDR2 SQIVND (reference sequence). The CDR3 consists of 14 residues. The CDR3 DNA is TGTGCCAGTGGTAGAGGGGACAGGTCCTACGAGCAGTACTTC. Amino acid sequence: CASGRGDRSYEQYF.

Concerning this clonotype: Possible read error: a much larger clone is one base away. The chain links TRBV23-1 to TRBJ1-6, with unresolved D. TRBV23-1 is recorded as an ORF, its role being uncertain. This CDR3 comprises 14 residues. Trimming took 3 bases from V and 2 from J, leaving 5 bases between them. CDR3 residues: CASSQSPYNSPLHF. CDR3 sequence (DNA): TGCGCCAGCAGTCAGAGCCCCTATAATTCACCCCTCCACTTT.

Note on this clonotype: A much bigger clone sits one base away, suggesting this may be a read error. The CDR3 loop is CASSNPVVVRKTYGYTF. CDR3 DNA: TGTGCCAGCAGCAACCCTGTGGTCGTTAGAAAGACCTATGGCTACACCTTC. The gene calls are TRBV16 and TRBJ1-2, with D unresolved. The CDR3 sequence is 17 residues long. The V gene lost 5 bases and the J gene lost 4 bases, with 23 bases spanning the gap. Germline CDR1 is KGHSY and CDR2 is FQNENV. Variable domain in full (rest from reference TRBV16 and TRBJ1-2): GEEVAQTPKHLVRGEGQKAKLYCAPIKGHSYVFWYQQVLKNEFKFLISFQNENVFDETGMPKERFSAKCLPNSPCSLEIQATKLEDSAVYFCASSNPVVVRKTYGYTFGSGTRLTVV.